The rows below give T cell receptor beta chains drawn from one sample of a study of blood T cell repertoires in COVID-19. Only in-frame clones appear in the TCRdb table, and some are missing; sequencing was by immunoSEQ multiplex PCR. The table lists about 83,000 clones, roughly 86% of them singletons. The sequencing input was peripheral blood. The receptors originated from a woman of 80 years or more in a cohort sampled during active or convalescent COVID-19. Both conserved end residues are part of each CDR3. The D gene is left open where the match is weak. The listing skips clone size in some rows; elsewhere it reads once, few, many or a size class.

-	TRBV27	-	TRBJ2-5	CASSFQGGPETQYF	TGTGCCAGCAGTTTTCAGGGGGGTCCAGAGACCCAGTACTTC
-	TRBV30	TRBD2	TRBJ2-1	CAWSSRLALFSYNEQFF	TGTGCCTGGAGTTCACGACTAGCGCTATTTTCCTACAATGAGCAGTTCTTC
-	TRBV19	TRBD2	TRBJ2-3	CASISGTKGTQYF	TGTGCCAGTATCTCTGGGACTAAGGGTACGCAGTATTTT
-	TRBV11-2	-	TRBJ1-4	CASSLGGYEKLFF	TGTGCCAGCAGCTTAGGAGGGTATGAAAAACTGTTTTTT
-	TRBV9	-	TRBJ2-7	CASSVDKQYF	TGTGCCAGCAGCGTCGACAAGCAGTACTTC
once	TRBV7-6	TRBD2	TRBJ2-2	CASRTSGLNTGELFF	TGTGCCAGCAGGACTAGCGGACTGAACACCGGGGAGCTGTTTTTT
-	TRBV29-1	-	TRBJ2-7	CSVLYKNEQYF	TGCAGCGTCCTTTACAAGAACGAGCAGTACTTC
-	TRBV7-7	TRBD2	TRBJ2-1	CASSPFGQPGLASTYNEQFF	TGTGCTAGCAGCCCCTTCGGCCAGCCGGGACTAGCGTCGACCTACAATGAGCAGTTCTTC
few	TRBV6-5	-	TRBJ1-6	CASSPVDSPLHF	TGTGCCAGCAGTCCGGTGGATTCACCCCTCCACTTT
-	TRBV3-1/TRBV3-2	-	TRBJ1-2	CASSQVLNYGYTF	TGTGCCAGCAGCCAAGTCCTTAACTATGGCTACACCTTC
-	TRBV5-1	-	TRBJ2-5	CASSLQAGRETQYF	TGCGCCAGCAGCTTGCAGGCCGGAAGGGAGACCCAGTACTTC
once	TRBV4-1	-	TRBJ2-5	CASSQVDFGTQYF	TGCGCCAGCAGCCAAGTTGACTTCGGGACCCAGTACTTC
-	TRBV5-1	TRBD1	TRBJ1-2	CASSSTGEYGYTF	TGCGCCAGCAGCTCCACAGGGGAGTATGGCTACACCTTC
-	TRBV4-2	-	TRBJ2-1	CASSPGGISVREQFF	TGTGCCAGCAGTCCCGGAGGTATATCAGTTCGGGAGCAGTTCTTC
-	TRBV19	TRBD1	TRBJ1-5	CASRDRVDKGNQPQHF	TGTGCCAGTAGGGACAGGGTCGATAAAGGAAATCAGCCCCAGCATTTT
-	TRBV11-2	-	TRBJ2-7	CASSLRQPGGYEQYF	TGTGCCAGCAGCTTACGGCAACCCGGGGGCTACGAGCAGTACTTC
-	TRBV29-1	-	TRBJ1-2	CSANRGAGGYTF	TGCAGCGCCAACCGGGGGGCCGGTGGCTACACCTTC
few	TRBV9	-	TRBJ1-4	CASSERTDYNEKLFF	TGTGCCAGCAGCGAGAGGACAGACTATAATGAAAAACTGTTTTTT
-	TRBV6-5	-	TRBJ2-1	CASSWTQSSYNEQFF	TGTGCCAGCAGTTGGACACAGAGCTCCTACAATGAGCAGTTCTTC
-	TRBV21-1	-	TRBJ2-5	CASSTRQGKETQYF	TGTGCCAGCAGCACCAGACAGGGGAAAGAGACCCAGTACTTC
-	TRBV19	TRBD1	TRBJ1-4	CASSAGTGGNEKLFF	TGTGCCAGTAGTGCCGGGACAGGGGGCAATGAAAAACTGTTTTTT
-	TRBV9	-	TRBJ1-2	CASSVTVGADGYGYTF	TGTGCCAGCAGCGTAACGGTGGGGGCAGATGGCTATGGCTACACCTTC
few	TRBV11-3	-	TRBJ2-5	CASSLYGVTETQYF	TGTGCCAGCAGCTTGTACGGGGTTACGGAGACCCAGTACTTC
-	TRBV18	-	TRBJ1-1	CASSPSVTEAFF	TGTGCCAGCTCACCTTCAGTCACTGAAGCTTTCTTT
-	TRBV30	TRBD1	TRBJ1-2	CAWSKPGQGNYGYTF	TGTGCCTGGAGTAAACCGGGACAGGGGAACTATGGCTACACCTTC
-	TRBV6-5	-	TRBJ2-7	CASSQAATGEQYF	TGTGCCAGCTCTCAGGCCGCGACCGGCGAGCAGTACTTC
-	TRBV21-1	-	TRBJ2-2	CASSNLGHVGELFF	TGTGCCAGCAGCAATCTAGGACATGTTGGGGAGCTGTTTTTT
-	TRBV4-1	-	TRBJ1-5	CASSQEGQNSNQPQHF	TGCGCCAGCAGCCAAGAGGGGCAGAATAGCAATCAGCCCCAGCATTTT
-	TRBV10-1	-	TRBJ2-3	CASSEAGQTARDTQYF	TGCGCCAGCAGTGAGGCGGGACAGACCGCACGGGATACGCAGTATTTT
-	TRBV10-3	TRBD2	TRBJ2-3	CAISRTSGKDTQYF	TGTGCCATCAGTCGGACTAGCGGGAAGGATACGCAGTATTTT
-	TRBV10-2	TRBD2	TRBJ2-1	CASSVGGRAVEQFF	TGCGCCAGCAGTGTCGGCGGGAGGGCCGTTGAGCAGTTCTTC
-	TRBV20-1	-	TRBJ2-1	CSASHPRQVIGEQFF	TGCAGTGCTAGTCATCCGCGACAGGTTATCGGTGAGCAGTTCTTC
-	TRBV9	TRBD2	TRBJ2-2	CASSVSSGRFTGELFF	TGTGCCAGCAGCGTCAGTAGCGGGAGGTTTACCGGGGAGCTGTTTTTT
-	TRBV7-3	-	TRBJ2-6	CASSYGQFSGANVLTF	TGTGCCAGCAGCTACGGACAGTTCTCTGGGGCCAACGTCCTGACTTTC
-	TRBV5-6	TRBD1	TRBJ1-3	CASNPTGAGNTIYF	TGTGCCAGCAATCCGACAGGGGCCGGAAACACCATATATTTT
-	TRBV10-2	TRBD1	TRBJ2-7	CASSSGQGTYEQYF	TGCGCCAGCAGTAGTGGACAGGGCACCTACGAGCAGTACTTC
-	TRBV5-1	TRBD2	TRBJ2-1	CASSLDLGLANSEQFF	TGCGCCAGCAGCTTGGACCTTGGACTAGCAAACAGTGAGCAGTTCTTC
-	TRBV5-1	-	TRBJ1-5	CASSDGGGNQPQHF	TGCGCCAGCTCCGACGGGGGGGGCAATCAGCCCCAGCATTTT
-	TRBV24-1	-	TRBJ1-1	CATSGRGFTEAFF	TGTGCCACCAGTGGTAGGGGGTTCACTGAAGCTTTCTTT
-	TRBV5-4	TRBD2	TRBJ2-5	CASSLAGTSGRETQYF	TGTGCCAGCAGCTTGGCCGGGACTAGCGGGAGAGAGACCCAGTACTTC
-	TRBV25-1	-	TRBJ2-1	CASRETRSGTLSEQFF	TGTGCCAGCAGAGAAACCCGCAGCGGAACTCTCAGTGAGCAGTTCTTC
-	TRBV3-1/TRBV3-2	TRBD2	TRBJ2-1	CASSHFIWTSGRHNEQFF	TGTGCCAGCAGCCATTTTATTTGGACTAGCGGGAGGCACAATGAGCAGTTCTTC
-	TRBV18	TRBD1	TRBJ1-4	CASSPGTGDEKLFF	TGTGCCAGCTCACCTGGGACAGGGGATGAAAAACTGTTTTTT
-	TRBV29-1	-	TRBJ1-2	CSVGLGGVWGYTF	TGCAGCGTCGGGCTTGGAGGGGTTTGGGGCTACACCTTC
-	TRBV18	TRBD1	TRBJ2-1	CASSRKTGTGGLYNEQFF	TGTGCCAGCTCACGAAAGACCGGGACAGGGGGACTGTACAATGAGCAGTTCTTC
-	TRBV6-2/TRBV6-3	-	TRBJ1-3	CASSEGGSGNTIYF	TGTGCCAGCAGCGAGGGCGGCTCTGGAAACACCATATATTTT
once	TRBV6-5	-	TRBJ2-3	CASSQGAGADTQYF	TGTGCCAGCAGCCAGGGGGCGGGGGCGGATACGCAGTATTTT
-	TRBV28	-	TRBJ1-5	CASNKGNQPQHF	TGTGCCAGCAATAAGGGGAATCAGCCCCAGCATTTT
once	TRBV5-6	TRBD1	TRBJ1-4	CASSYSPDRGTGEKLFF	TGTGCCAGCAGTTACAGCCCCGACAGGGGCACGGGAGAAAAACTGTTTTTT
-	TRBV10-3	-	TRBJ2-3	CAISESGVGAGTDTQYF	TGTGCCATCAGTGAGTCGGGGGTAGGAGCGGGTACAGATACGCAGTATTTT
-	TRBV24-1	TRBD1	TRBJ1-5	CATSSDRAQPQHF	TGTGCCACCAGCTCAGACAGGGCTCAGCCCCAGCATTTT
-	TRBV6-6	TRBD1	TRBJ1-1	CASSYRQGLTEAFF	TGTGCCAGCAGTTATCGACAGGGGCTCACTGAAGCTTTCTTT
-	TRBV12-3/TRBV12-4	-	TRBJ1-5	CASSAWGGQPQHF	TGTGCCAGCTCGGCCTGGGGCGGTCAGCCCCAGCATTTT